These 26 T cell receptor beta chains originate from one sample sequenced in a study of T cell responses to AZD1222 COVID-19 vaccine. Method: immunoSEQ multiplex PCR; TCRdb's copy keeps in-frame clones and lacks some. The repertoire consists of some 150,000 clones, with around 87% occurring once and the leading ten covering just over 9%. Sequences were derived from peripheral blood, sampled 28 days after the second AZD1222 dose. These TCRs come from an adult who received the AZD1222 COVID-19 vaccine.

CDR3 amino acids: CASSEGRGTKFWEQYF. The CDR3 region has the DNA TGTGCCAGCAGTGAAGGGAGGGGGACTAAATTCTGGGAGCAGTACTTC. The chain carries TRBV2 and TRBJ2-7; weak D call: TRBD2 (7 bases). Per the germline V gene, CDR1 is SNHLY and CDR2 is FYNNEI. This CDR3 has 16 amino acids. V was clipped by 1 base and J by 7 bases, with 20 bases between them.

Only one count was recorded for this clone. The chain employs TRBV19 and TRBJ1-2, with a tentative D call TRBD1 (6 bases). Trimming took off 6 bases at V and 5 bases at J, with 13 bases between the two ends. Germline CDR1 reads LNHDA; CDR2 reads SQIVND (reference sequence). The CDR3 sequence is 13 residues long. CDR3 bases: TGTGCCAGTAGGAACAGGGTCGATTATGGCTACACCTTC. The encoded protein is CASRNRVDYGYTF.

The V call is TRBV28, the J call TRBJ1-5; D call uncertain. CDR3 size: 14 residues. V was trimmed by 3 bases and J by 7 bases, leaving 13 bases between them. CDR1 and CDR2 from the germline V gene are MDHEN and SYDVKM. The CDR3 here is CASSFVGFGQPQHF. The CDR3 DNA reads TGTGCCAGCAGTTTTGTTGGGTTCGGGCAGCCCCAGCATTTT.

The chain has TRBV11-2 and TRBJ2-4, with 8 bases identical to TRBD2. The CDR3 length is 15 residues. After removal of 3 bases from V and 0 bases from J, the junction contained 1 base not matched to a gene. Germline CDR1 reads SGHAT; CDR2 reads FQNNGV. The CDR3 is CASSFSGIAKNIQYF. CDR3 DNA: TGTGCCAGCAGCTTTAGCGGGATAGCCAAAAACATTCAGTACTTC.

V usage is TRBV18 and J usage is TRBJ2-2, with TRBD2 matching 9 bases. Germline V gene data show CDR1 as KGHSH and CDR2 as LQKENI. After removal of 6 bases from V and 5 bases from J, the junction contained 4 bases not matched to a gene. CDR3 length: 14 amino acids. The CDR3 reads CASSPLAGTGELFF. For the CDR3, the DNA is TGTGCCAGCTCCCCCCTAGCGGGAACCGGGGAGCTGTTTTTT.

This clone was seen only a few times. The CDR3 coding sequence is TGCGCCAGCAGCCCCGTCGAGCAGTTCTTC. Translating it yields CASSPVEQFF. The chain is built from TRBV10-1 and TRBJ2-1; D is unclear. Trimming took 6 bases from V and 10 from J, leaving 7 bases between them. This CDR3 comprises 10 residues. Germline V gene lookup returns CDR1 WNHNN and CDR2 SYGVQD (reference sequence).

The chain combines TRBV19 with TRBJ1-1; TRBD1 is a possible D gene (5 bases). Trimming took 0 bases from V and 2 from J, leaving 10 bases between them. Germline values: CDR1 LNHDA, CDR2 SQIVND (reference sequence). The CDR3 is 15 amino acids. The CDR3 DNA is TGTGCCAGTAGTATAGACGGGGGTTCAAACACTGAAGCTTTCTTT. Amino acid sequence: CASSIDGGSNTEAFF.

V gene TRBV5-8 combines with J gene TRBJ2-1, with 9 bases that match TRBD2. V lost 2 bases, J lost 10 bases, and 13 bases stayed unmatched. The germline gives CDR1 SGHTS, CDR2 YDEGEE. The CDR3 spans 16 residues. CDR3 in amino acids: CASSFLAGVRLGEQFF. The CDR3 DNA reads as TGTGCCAGCAGCTTCTTAGCGGGAGTACGCCTTGGAGAGCAGTTCTTC.

A single count supports this clone. The chain recombines TRBV3-1 (or the pseudogene TRBV3-2) with TRBJ2-5, with 11 bases that match TRBD2. This CDR3 contains 16 residues. Germline lookup yields CDR1 LGHDT and CDR2 YNNKEL (reference sequence). J gave up 4 bases and V 1 base, and 5 bases lay outside the gene matches. CDR3 DNA: TGTGCCAGCAGCCAAGTTCCTAGCGGGAGGTCAGAGACCCAGTACTTC. Translated, it gives CASSQVPSGRSETQYF.

V usage is TRBV6-1 and J usage is TRBJ2-7, with D perhaps TRBD2 (5 bases). The ends were cut back, 1 base at V and 2 bases at J, with 9 bases in the middle. From germline, CDR1 is MNHNS and CDR2 SASEGT. This CDR3 is built from 14 residues. The CDR3 loop is CASSEGSATYEQYF. In DNA, the CDR3 is TGTGCCAGCAGTGAAGGTAGCGCTACCTACGAGCAGTACTTC.

The chain uses TRBV5-6 and TRBJ2-2; unclear D gene. Trimming left V 4 bases short and J 2 bases short, with 12 bases between. In germline, CDR1 is SGHDT, CDR2 YYEEEE. The CDR3 has 15 residues. CDR3 nucleotide sequence: TGTGCCAGCAGCCCTTTACAGCTTAACACCGGGGAGCTGTTTTTT. Protein: CASSPLQLNTGELFF.

The chain has TRBV5-4 and TRBJ1-5; possible D gene TRBD1, 6 bases. The germline gives CDR1 SGHNT, CDR2 YYREEE (reference sequence). V lost 3 bases, J lost 0 bases, and 13 bases lay in between. This CDR3 has 16 residues. The CDR3 DNA reads as TGTGCCAGCAGCTGGGGGACACCGTATAGCAATCAGCCCCAGCATTTT. It encodes CASSWGTPYSNQPQHF.

The genes are TRBV7-2 and TRBJ1-6; 7 nucleotides line up with TRBD1. V shed 5 bases and J 9 bases; nucleotides not matched to a gene: 10. Germline V lookup: CDR1 SGHTA, CDR2 FQGNSA. The length of the CDR3 is 15 residues. CDR3 coding DNA: TGTGCCAGCAGCGGAAGAGGGTCAGGGGGTTCACCCCTCCACTTT. Translation gives CASSGRGSGGSPLHF.

This chain joins TRBV9 and TRBJ2-7; 7 bases are a match to TRBD1. V gave up 0 bases and J gave up 3 bases; unmatched junction bases: 6. CDR3 size: 15 residues. Germline V gene lookup returns CDR1 SGDLS and CDR2 YYNGEE. The CDR3 nucleotides are TGTGCCAGCAGCGTAGCGGCAGGGGGTTTCTACGAGCAGTACTTC. Amino acids: CASSVAAGGFYEQYF. Complete variable domain (other parts from reference TRBV9 and TRBJ2-7): DSGVTQTPKHLITATGQRVTLRCSPRSGDLSVYWYQQSLDQGLQFLIQYYNGEERAKGNILERFSAQQFPDLHSELNLSSLELGDSALYFCASSVAAGGFYEQYFGPGTRLTVT.

The rearrangement uses TRBV3-1 (or the pseudogene TRBV3-2) and TRBJ1-6; tentative D call: TRBD1 (5 bases). This CDR3 comprises 15 residues. The V end was cut by 4 bases, the J end by 5 bases, with 12 bases between. Germline V lookup: CDR1 LGHDT, CDR2 YNNKEL (reference sequence). CDR3 sequence: CASSPRDRHNSPLHF. DNA for the CDR3: TGTGCCAGCAGCCCGCGGGACCGCCATAATTCACCCCTCCACTTT.

The rearrangement joins TRBV19 to TRBJ2-4, with 9 positions matching TRBD1. V lost 3 bases, J lost 7 bases, and 10 bases stayed unmatched. Germline V gene lookup returns CDR1 LNHDA and CDR2 SQIVND (reference sequence). This CDR3 contains 16 residues. CDR3 nucleotides: TGTGCCAGTAGTATCGTCTCCGGGACAGGGTTGAACATTCAGTACTTC. Translating gives CASSIVSGTGLNIQYF.

V usage is TRBV12-3 or TRBV12-4 and J usage is TRBJ2-2; D is unclear. This CDR3 comprises 12 residues. V was pared by 10 bases and J by 2 bases, with 8 bases between. The CDR3 spells CATELNTGELFF. In nucleotides, the CDR3 is TGTGCCACCGAATTAAACACCGGGGAGCTGTTTTTT.

V gene TRBV5-4 combines with J gene TRBJ1-1; a weak D match, TRBD1 (5 bases). This CDR3 region has 16 residues. The V and J ends lost 4 bases and 4 bases respectively, with 20 bases between them. Germline V gene sequence: CDR1 SGHNT, CDR2 YYREEE (reference sequence). The CDR3 DNA reads as TGTGCCAGCAGCGGGTGGAGGAGGGGCCTGGGCACTGAAGCTTTCTTT. Amino acid sequence: CASSGWRRGLGTEAFF.

The DNA for the CDR3 is TGTGCCAGCTCACGTCGGGAGGGCACCGGGGAGCTGTTTTTT. It specifies CASSRREGTGELFF. The chain is built from TRBV18 and TRBJ2-2; 8 bases map to TRBD2. CDR3 length: 14 residues. V was clipped by 4 bases and J by 4 bases; unmatched bases: 2. CDR1 and CDR2 from the germline V gene are KGHSH and LQKENI.

The gene calls are TRBV29-1 and TRBJ1-2, with TRBD1 matching over 7 bases. J was trimmed by 3 bases and V by 3 bases; bases with no gene match: 7. Germline lookup yields CDR1 SQVTM and CDR2 ANQGSEA. This CDR3 region has 14 residues. CDR3 sequence (DNA): TGCAGCGTTGAGCCCCCGGGACAGTACTATGGCTACACCTTC. Translated: CSVEPPGQYYGYTF.

The chain uses TRBV27 and TRBJ1-4; TRBD1 might be the D (5 bases). CDR3 length: 16 amino acids. V dropped 7 bases and J dropped 8 bases, with 23 bases sitting between them. The germline gives CDR1 MNHEY, CDR2 SMNVEV (reference sequence). CDR3 sequence (DNA): TGTGCCAGCACTACTTCCCGTGGGGGGAGTGCGGAAAAACTGTTTTTT. Encoded protein: CASTTSRGGSAEKLFF.

This clone was seen once. The chain recombines TRBV28 with TRBJ1-2, with D perhaps TRBD1 (6 bases). The germline gives CDR1 MDHEN, CDR2 SYDVKM. Trimming pared 2 bases from V and 4 bases from J, leaving 14 bases between. The CDR3 totals 15 residues. In DNA form, the CDR3 reads TGTGCCAGCAGTTTACTTGGGGGCTGGGGCTATGGCTACACCTTC. As protein: CASSLLGGWGYGYTF.

V is TRBV7-2 and J is TRBJ1-1, with D maybe TRBD1 (6 bases). V dropped 1 base and J dropped 5 bases, with 11 bases sitting between them. The CDR3 spans 14 residues. CDR1 and CDR2 from the germline V gene are SGHTA and FQGNSA. This chain's CDR3 is CASSLEGVGTEAFF. In DNA, the CDR3 is TGTGCCAGCAGCTTAGAGGGGGTAGGGACTGAAGCTTTCTTT.

The chain links TRBV7-6 to TRBJ2-1; D is uncertain. This CDR3 region has 13 residues. Germline CDR1 is SGHVS and CDR2 is FNYEAQ. V lost 5 bases to trimming and J lost 6 bases, with 11 bases between them. This chain's CDR3 is CASSPKVFNEQFF. The CDR3 bases are TGTGCCAGCAGCCCGAAGGTATTCAATGAGCAGTTCTTC.

For the CDR3, the DNA is TGTGCCAGCAGCCCCCGGCTCGCCTATGGCTACACCTTC. Translated, it gives CASSPRLAYGYTF. The rearrangement links TRBV27 to TRBJ1-2; D is unresolved. The germline CDR1 and CDR2 sequences are MNHEY and SMNVEV (reference sequence). This CDR3 is built from 13 residues. Between the trimmed V and J ends, which lost 6 bases and 4 bases, there was a span of 12 bases.

The gene calls are TRBV7-9 and TRBJ2-5; TRBD2 aligns across 8 bases. From germline, CDR1 is SEHNR and CDR2 FQNEAQ (reference sequence). The CDR3 totals 16 residues. V lost 3 bases, J lost 1 base, and 7 bases stayed unmatched. DNA for the CDR3: TGTGCCAGCAGCTTGGGAGCGGGAGCCGTCCAAGAGACCCAGTACTTC. Protein product: CASSLGAGAVQETQYF. The variable domain in full, with the rest retrieved from reference TRBV7-9 and TRBJ2-5, is DTGVSQNPRHKITKRGQNVTFRCDPISEHNRLYWYRQTLGQGPEFLTYFQNEAQLEKSRLLSDRFSAERPKGSFSTLEIQRTEQGDSAMYLCASSLGAGAVQETQYFGPGTRLLVL.